The clone carrying this TCR beta chain appeared a few times. This sample is part of a study of blood T cell repertoires in COVID-19. Study-level information: The United States, Italy and Spain provided the acute and convalescent COVID-19 samples. T cells, B-cell-depleted T cells, or PBMCs provided the cDNA or gDNA that served as material.

Authors' analysis steps: Counts of nucleated cells, estimated from reference gene primer amplification, were obtained. Clones were sequenced by immunoSEQ multiplex PCR, and TCRdb holds only the in-frame ones, with some missing. V and J calls and clone size come straight from that table; D and trimming were deduced from the DNA. The table shows approximately 69,000 clones, with roughly 81% occurring only once. Trimming shortened V by 1 base and J by 0 bases, and 13 bases separated the two germline ends. Germline lookup yields CDR1 SGHKS and CDR2 YYEKEE (reference sequence). The CDR3 totals 16 residues.

V and J are TRBV5-5 and TRBJ1-1; possibly TRBD1 for D (6 bases). The source material was peripheral blood. The sequence derives from a woman aged 70-85 years with acute or convalescent COVID-19. The CDR3 DNA is TGTGCCAGCAGCTTGCAATGGGGGCAGCTGAACACTGAAGCTTTCTTT. Amino acids: CASSLQWGQLNTEAFF.